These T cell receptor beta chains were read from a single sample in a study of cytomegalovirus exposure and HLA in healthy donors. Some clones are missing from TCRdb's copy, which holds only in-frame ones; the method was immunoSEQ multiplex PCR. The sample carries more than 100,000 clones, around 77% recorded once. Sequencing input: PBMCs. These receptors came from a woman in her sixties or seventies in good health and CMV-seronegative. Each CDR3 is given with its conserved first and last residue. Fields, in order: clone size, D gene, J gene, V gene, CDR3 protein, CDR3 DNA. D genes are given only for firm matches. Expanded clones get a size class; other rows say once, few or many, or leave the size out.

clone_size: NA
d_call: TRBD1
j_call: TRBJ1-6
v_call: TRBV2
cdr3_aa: CASSETGGKNSPLHF
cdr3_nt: TGTGCCAGCAGTGAGACAGGGGGCAAGAATTCACCCCTCCACTTT

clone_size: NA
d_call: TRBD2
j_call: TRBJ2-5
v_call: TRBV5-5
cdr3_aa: CASSLLSGGSETQYF
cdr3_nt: TGTGCCAGCAGCTTGTTAAGCGGGGGGAGTGAGACCCAGTACTTC

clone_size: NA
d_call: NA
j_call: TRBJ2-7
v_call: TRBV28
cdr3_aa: CASTRGFYEQYF
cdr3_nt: TGTGCCAGCACCAGGGGTTTCTACGAGCAGTACTTC

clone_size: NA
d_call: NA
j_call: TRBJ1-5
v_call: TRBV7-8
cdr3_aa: CASSLDGSSGRWSNQPQHF
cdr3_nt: TGTGCCAGCAGCTTAGATGGCTCTAGCGGGCGGTGGAGCAATCAGCCCCAGCATTTT

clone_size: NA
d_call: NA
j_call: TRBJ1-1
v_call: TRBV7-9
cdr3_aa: CASSIRGANTEAFF
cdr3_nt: TGTGCCAGCAGCATCAGGGGTGCGAACACTGAAGCTTTCTTT

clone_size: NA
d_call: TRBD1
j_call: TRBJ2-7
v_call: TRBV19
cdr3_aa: CASSIGAGGAFYEQYF
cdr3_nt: TGTGCCAGTAGTATAGGGGCAGGGGGCGCGTTCTACGAGCAGTACTTC

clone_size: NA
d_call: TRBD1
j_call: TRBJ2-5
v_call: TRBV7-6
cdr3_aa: CASSLARQGNWFETQYF
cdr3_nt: TGTGCCAGCAGCCTAGCACGACAGGGGAACTGGTTCGAGACCCAGTACTTC

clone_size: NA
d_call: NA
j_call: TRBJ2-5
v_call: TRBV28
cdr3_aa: CASKHEETQYF
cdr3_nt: TGTGCCAGCAAGCACGAGGAGACCCAGTACTTC

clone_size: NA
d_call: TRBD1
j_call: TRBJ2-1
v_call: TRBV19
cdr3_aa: CASSTLPGRGRNNEQFF
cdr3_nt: TGTGCCAGTAGTACCTTACCGGGAAGGGGGCGTAACAATGAGCAGTTCTTC

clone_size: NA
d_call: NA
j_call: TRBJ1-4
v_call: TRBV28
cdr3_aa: CAIWENEKLFF
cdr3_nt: TGTGCCATATGGGAGAATGAAAAACTGTTTTTT

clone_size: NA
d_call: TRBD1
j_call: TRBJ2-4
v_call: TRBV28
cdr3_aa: CASSTPGQGDKNIQYF
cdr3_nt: TGTGCCAGCAGTACTCCGGGACAGGGGGACAAAAACATTCAGTACTTC

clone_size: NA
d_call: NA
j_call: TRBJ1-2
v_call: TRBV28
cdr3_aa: CASTPAGGNYGYTF
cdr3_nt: TGTGCCAGCACTCCGGCGGGGGGTAACTATGGCTACACCTTC

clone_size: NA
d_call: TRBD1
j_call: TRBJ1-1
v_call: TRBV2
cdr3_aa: CASSRDRSNTEAFF
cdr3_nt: TGTGCCAGCAGTAGGGACAGGTCGAACACTGAAGCTTTCTTT

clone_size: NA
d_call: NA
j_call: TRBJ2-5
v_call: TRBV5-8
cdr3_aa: CASSLERQRQGETQYF
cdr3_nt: TGTGCCAGCAGCTTGGAGCGGCAGCGGCAAGGGGAGACCCAGTACTTC

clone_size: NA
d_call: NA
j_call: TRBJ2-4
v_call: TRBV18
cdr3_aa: CASSPPGANIQYF
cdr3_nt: TGTGCCAGCTCCCCACCGGGGGCGAACATTCAGTACTTC

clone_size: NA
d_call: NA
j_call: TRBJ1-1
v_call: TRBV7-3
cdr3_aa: CASSLTGGQGEAFF
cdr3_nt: TGTGCCAGCAGCTTAACCGGGGGGCAGGGTGAAGCTTTCTTT

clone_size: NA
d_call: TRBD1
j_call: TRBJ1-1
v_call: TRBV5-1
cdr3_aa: CASSEGQGLGTEAFF
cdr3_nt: TGCGCCAGCAGCGAGGGACAGGGGCTTGGCACTGAAGCTTTCTTT

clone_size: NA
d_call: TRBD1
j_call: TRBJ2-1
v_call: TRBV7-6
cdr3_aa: CASSARRPGQGARGTRDEQFF
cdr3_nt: TGTGCCAGCAGCGCGCGTAGACCGGGACAGGGGGCTCGCGGGACTAGGGATGAGCAGTTCTTC

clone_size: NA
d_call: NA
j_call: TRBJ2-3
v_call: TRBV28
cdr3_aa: CASSPQGTDTQYF
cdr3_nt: TGTGCCAGCAGTCCCCAGGGGACAGATACGCAGTATTTT

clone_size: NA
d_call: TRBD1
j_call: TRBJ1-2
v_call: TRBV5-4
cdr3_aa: CASSWGTGTIGYTF
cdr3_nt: TGTGCCAGCAGCTGGGGGACAGGGACTATTGGCTACACCTTC

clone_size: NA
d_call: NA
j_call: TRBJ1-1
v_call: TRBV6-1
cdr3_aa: CASSVGGDRTEAFF
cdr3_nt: TGTGCCAGCAGTGTGGGGGGGGATCGTACTGAAGCTTTCTTT

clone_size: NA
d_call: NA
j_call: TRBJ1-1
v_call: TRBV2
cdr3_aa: CASRVGGAFF
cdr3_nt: TGTGCCAGCAGGGTGGGGGGAGCTTTCTTT

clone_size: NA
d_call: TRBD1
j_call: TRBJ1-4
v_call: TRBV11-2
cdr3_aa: CASSFRQGEEKLFF
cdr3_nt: TGTGCCAGCAGCTTCCGACAGGGTGAAGAAAAACTGTTTTTT

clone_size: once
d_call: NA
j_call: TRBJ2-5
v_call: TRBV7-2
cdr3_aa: CASSFSGSGETQYF
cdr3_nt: TGTGCCAGCAGCTTCTCCGGGAGTGGGGAGACCCAGTACTTC

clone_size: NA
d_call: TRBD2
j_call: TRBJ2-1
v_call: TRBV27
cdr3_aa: CASRPVAARRGASYNEQFF
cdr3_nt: TGTGCCAGCAGACCAGTCGCGGCCCGGCGGGGGGCATCCTACAATGAGCAGTTCTTC

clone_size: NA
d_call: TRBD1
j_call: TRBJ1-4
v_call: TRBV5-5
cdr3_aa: CASSLVTGGDEKLFF
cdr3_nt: TGTGCCAGCAGCTTGGTGACAGGGGGGGATGAAAAACTGTTTTTT

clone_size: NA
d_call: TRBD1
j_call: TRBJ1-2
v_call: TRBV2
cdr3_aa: CASTDRARANYGYTF
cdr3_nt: TGTGCCAGCACAGACAGGGCTCGAGCTAACTATGGCTACACCTTC

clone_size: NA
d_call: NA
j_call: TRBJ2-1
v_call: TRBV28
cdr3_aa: CASSFLLQGVQFF
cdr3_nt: TGTGCCAGCAGTTTCCTACTACAGGGTGTGCAGTTCTTC

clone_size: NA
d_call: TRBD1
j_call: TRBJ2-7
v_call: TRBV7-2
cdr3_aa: CASTFGQGPYEQYF
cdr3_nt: TGTGCCAGCACCTTCGGACAGGGGCCCTACGAGCAGTACTTC

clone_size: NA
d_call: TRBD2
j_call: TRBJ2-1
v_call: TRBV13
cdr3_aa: CASSPPTRSGSYNEQFF
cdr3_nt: TGTGCCAGCAGCCCACCGACTCGTAGCGGGAGCTACAATGAGCAGTTCTTC

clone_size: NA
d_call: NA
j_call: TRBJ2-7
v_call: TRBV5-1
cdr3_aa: CASSLAGVGSYEQYF
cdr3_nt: TGCGCCAGCAGCTTGGCAGGGGTTGGTTCCTACGAGCAGTACTTC